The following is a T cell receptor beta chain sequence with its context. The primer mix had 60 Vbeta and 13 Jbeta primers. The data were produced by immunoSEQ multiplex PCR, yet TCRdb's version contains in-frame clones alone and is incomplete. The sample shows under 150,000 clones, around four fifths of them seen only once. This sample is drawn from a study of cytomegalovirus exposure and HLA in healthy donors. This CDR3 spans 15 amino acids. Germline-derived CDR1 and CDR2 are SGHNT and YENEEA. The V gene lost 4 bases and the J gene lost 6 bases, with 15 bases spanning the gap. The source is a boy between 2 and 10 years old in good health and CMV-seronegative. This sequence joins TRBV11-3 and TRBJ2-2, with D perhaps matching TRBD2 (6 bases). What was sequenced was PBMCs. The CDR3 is CASSSYPPSAGELFF. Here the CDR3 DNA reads TGTGCCAGCAGCTCGTACCCTCCTAGCGCCGGGGAGCTGTTTTTT.